This T cell receptor (beta chain) was identified in a study of early stage breast cancer tumors. Germline V CDR1 and CDR2: GTSNPN, SVGIG (reference sequence). J gave up 5 bases and V 5 bases, and 9 bases lay outside the gene matches. The CDR3 is made up of 14 amino acids. Using immunoSEQ multiplex PCR, the repertoire was profiled, and TCRdb retains in-frame clones only, with some absent. The sample gives some 28,000 clones, roughly 80% of which show up once; about an eighth is in the top ten. Whole-study results and caveats: Comparing each tissue with blood distinguished tumor from normal in about 90% of the 16 patients. Compared with adjacent normal breast tissue, tumors showed 2 to 3-fold greater T cell density and higher clonality.

With regard to this clone: Its specificity is not known.

Material: blood. The clonotype was recovered from a person between 55 and 69 years old with breast cancer. The chain is built from TRBV30 and TRBJ2-7; TRBD1 matches at 10 bases. The CDR3 loop reads CAWSRGTGVHEQYF. CDR3 sequence (DNA): TGTGCCTGGTCCCGCGGGACAGGGGTTCACGAGCAGTACTTC.